Below are 13 T cell receptor beta chains sequenced from a single sample in a study of beta chain features in type 1 diabetes. TCRB transcripts that were expressed got sequenced, as all of the isolated RNA had been reverse transcribed. Some clones are missing from TCRdb's copy, which holds only in-frame ones; the method was immunoSEQ multiplex PCR. The table records hundreds of thousands of clones, over 11% of them present only once. Source material: naive CD4+ T cells from blood. The receptors originated from a man aged 25-40 years in good health.

The V call is TRBV4-3, the J call TRBJ2-3; TRBD2 aligns across 11 bases. The CDR3 covers 18 residues. Germline V CDR1 and CDR2: LGHNA, YSLEER. V dropped 0 bases and J dropped 5; count of bases not matched to a gene: 10. The CDR3: CASSQDGGSGGAKDTQYF. The CDR3 DNA is TGCGCCAGCAGCCAAGATGGCGGTAGCGGGGGGGCGAAAGATACGCAGTATTTT.

In its sample, this clone was seen a few times. The J gene is TRBJ2-7, the V gene TRBV5-1; D is ambiguous. Germline loops: CDR1 SGHRS, CDR2 YFSETQ. Trimming removed 3 bases at V and 2 bases at J, with 6 bases between. This CDR3 contains 12 residues. The CDR3 region has the DNA TGCGCCAGCAGCTCTACAACCTACGAGCAGTACTTC. Translation: CASSSTTYEQYF.

This chain links TRBV7-6 with TRBJ2-5; perhaps TRBD2 as D (6 bases). The germline CDR1 and CDR2 sequences are SGHVS and FNYEAQ. Trimming cost V 1 base and J 4 bases, with 16 bases left between them. This CDR3 has 16 amino acids. The CDR3 loop is CASSLVRELSGETQYF. CDR3 in DNA: TGTGCCAGCAGCTTAGTACGGGAGCTAAGCGGAGAGACCCAGTACTTC.

This clone was observed a few times. The CDR3 region is CASSQPISWEPETQYF. CDR3 nucleotides: TGCGCCAGCAGCCAACCCATCAGTTGGGAGCCGGAGACCCAGTACTTC. V usage is TRBV4-3 and J usage is TRBJ2-5, with TRBD2 as a possible D gene (5 bases). The CDR3 runs 16 residues. The V end lost 2 bases, the J end lost 5 bases, and 18 bases lay between the germline ends. Germline V gene lookup returns CDR1 LGHNA and CDR2 YSLEER.

This clone has just a few counts. The sample carries other DNA sequences with the same CDR3. V and J are TRBV25-1 and TRBJ2-1, with D perhaps matching TRBD1 (6 bases). Germline values: CDR1 MGHDK, CDR2 SYGVNS. Between the trimmed V and J ends, which lost 8 bases and 3 bases, there was a span of 11 bases. This CDR3 is 13 amino acids long. CDR3 DNA sequence: TGTGCCAGCTCTCCGGACAGCTACAATGAGCAGTTCTTC. Its translation is CASSPDSYNEQFF. Looking up the rest from reference TRBV25-1 and TRBJ2-1 gives the full variable domain: EADIYQTPRYLVIGTGKKITLECSQTMGHDKMYWYQQDPGMELHLIHYSYGVNSTEKGDLSSESTVSRIRTEHFPLTLESARPSHTSQYLCASSPDSYNEQFFGPGTRLTVL.

The chain links TRBV7-2 to TRBJ2-1; D tentatively reads TRBD1 or TRBD2 (6 bases each). Trimming cost V 4 bases and J 9 bases, with 13 bases left between them. In germline, CDR1 is SGHTA, CDR2 FQGNSA. CDR3 length equals 13 residues. The CDR3 region has the DNA TGTGCCAGCAGCTGGGCGGGACACGGTGAGCAGTTCTTC. Translating it yields CASSWAGHGEQFF.

This clone was counted ten times or more. This rearrangement joins TRBV10-3 to TRBJ2-1, with D possibly TRBD2 on 5 matching bases. Trimming removed 0 bases from V and 0 bases from J, with 6 bases in between. This CDR3 has 15 residues. Germline CDR1 is ENHRY and CDR2 is SYGVKD. DNA for the CDR3: TGTGCCATCAGTGAGTCGGGGAGCTCCTACAATGAGCAGTTCTTC. Its translation: CAISESGSSYNEQFF.

This clone has more than one count but fewer than ten. The chain is built from TRBV4-3 and TRBJ2-7; 7 nucleotides match TRBD1. CDR3 length: 15 amino acids. Germline V gene data show CDR1 as LGHNA and CDR2 as YSLEER. V shed 3 bases and J 4 bases; nucleotides not matched to a gene: 9. CDR3 DNA: TGCGCCAGCAGCCACTCCATCGGGACAGCATACGAGCAGTACTTC. Its protein is CASSHSIGTAYEQYF.

This clone has only a few counts. This CDR3 is also generated by other DNA sequences in the sample. This chain joins TRBV13 and TRBJ2-5; no clear D gene. The CDR3 length is 12 residues. Between the trimmed V and J ends, which lost 3 bases and 2 bases, there was a span of 4 bases. CDR1 PRHDT and CDR2 FYEKMQ come from the germline V gene (reference sequence). CDR3 loop: CASSLAQETQYF. In DNA, the CDR3 is TGTGCCAGCAGCTTGGCACAAGAGACCCAGTACTTC.

This clone was counted only a few times. The gene calls are TRBV30 and TRBJ2-7, with 10 bases fitting TRBD1. The CDR3 is 12 residues long. J gave up 5 bases and V 5 bases, and 3 bases lay outside the gene matches. Germline CDR1 and CDR2: GTSNPN and SVGIG (reference sequence). The CDR3: CAWSGTGDEQYV. The CDR3 nucleotides read TGTGCCTGGTCCGGGACAGGGGACGAGCAGTACGTC.

The rearrangement joins TRBV6-6 to TRBJ2-7; 9 positions match TRBD1. The CDR3 is 14 amino acids. CDR1 is MNHNY, CDR2 SVGAGI, per germline (reference sequence). V lost 6 bases, J lost 3 bases, and 6 bases stayed unmatched. The CDR3 loop is CASSRRQGVYEQYF. CDR3 nucleotides: TGTGCCAGCAGCCGACGACAGGGGGTCTACGAGCAGTACTTC.

This clone has just a few counts. This sample also contains other DNA sequences that code for the same CDR3. The chain employs TRBV5-1 and TRBJ2-2; D is uncertain. V was shortened by 4 bases and J by 1 base, with 2 bases between the two germline ends. This CDR3 region has 12 residues. Germline CDR1 is SGHRS and CDR2 is YFSETQ. CDR3 loop: CASSLNTGELFF. In nucleotides, the CDR3 is TGCGCCAGCAGCCTGAACACCGGGGAGCTGTTTTTT.

V and J are TRBV7-2 and TRBJ2-3; 8 positions agree with TRBD1. This CDR3 comprises 16 residues. Trimming removed 0 bases from V and 2 bases from J; junction bases left unmatched: 4. Germline-derived CDR1 and CDR2 are SGHTA and FQGNSA. CDR3 DNA: TGTGCCAGCAGCTTAGCGCGGGGACAGGCCACAGATACGCAGTATTTT. This translates into CASSLARGQATDTQYF. Full variable domain (outside the CDR3, taken from reference TRBV7-2 and TRBJ2-3): GAGVSQSPSNKVTEKGKDVELRCDPISGHTALYWYRQSLGQGLEFLIYFQGNSAPDKSGLPSDRFSAERTGGSVSTLTIQRTQQEDSAVYLCASSLARGQATDTQYFGPGTRLTVL.